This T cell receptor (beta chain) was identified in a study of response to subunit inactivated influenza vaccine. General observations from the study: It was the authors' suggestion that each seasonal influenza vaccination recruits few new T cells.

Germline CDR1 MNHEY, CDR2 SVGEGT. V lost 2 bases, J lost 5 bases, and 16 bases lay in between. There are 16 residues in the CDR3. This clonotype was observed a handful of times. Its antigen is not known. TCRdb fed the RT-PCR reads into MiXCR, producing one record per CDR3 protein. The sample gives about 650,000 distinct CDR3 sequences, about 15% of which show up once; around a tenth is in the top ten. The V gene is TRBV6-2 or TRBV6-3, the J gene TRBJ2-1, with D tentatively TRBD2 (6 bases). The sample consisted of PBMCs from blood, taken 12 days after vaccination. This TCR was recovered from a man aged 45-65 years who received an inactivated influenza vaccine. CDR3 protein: CASSYGRGPVHNEQFF. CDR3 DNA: TGTGCCAGCAGTTACGGGCGGGGTCCGGTCCACAATGAGCAGTTCTTC.